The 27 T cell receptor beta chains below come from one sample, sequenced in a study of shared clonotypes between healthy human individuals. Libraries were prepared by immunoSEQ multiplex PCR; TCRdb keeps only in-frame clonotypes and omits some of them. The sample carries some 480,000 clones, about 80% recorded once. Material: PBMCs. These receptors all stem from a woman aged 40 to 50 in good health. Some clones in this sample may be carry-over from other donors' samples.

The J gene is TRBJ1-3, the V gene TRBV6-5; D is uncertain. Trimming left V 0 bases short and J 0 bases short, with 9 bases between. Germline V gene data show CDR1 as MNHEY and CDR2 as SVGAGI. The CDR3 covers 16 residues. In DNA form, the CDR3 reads TGTGCCAGCAGTTACTCCCCTGGAGACTCTGGAAACACCATATATTTT. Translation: CASSYSPGDSGNTIYF.

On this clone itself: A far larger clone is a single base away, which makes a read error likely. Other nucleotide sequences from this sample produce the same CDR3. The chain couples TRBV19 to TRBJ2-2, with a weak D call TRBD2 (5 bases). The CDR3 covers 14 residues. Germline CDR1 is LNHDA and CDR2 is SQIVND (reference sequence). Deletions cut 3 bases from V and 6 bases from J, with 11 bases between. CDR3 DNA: TGTGCCAGTAGTATTTCCAGGCGGGCCGGGGAGCTGTTTTTT. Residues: CASSISRRAGELFF.

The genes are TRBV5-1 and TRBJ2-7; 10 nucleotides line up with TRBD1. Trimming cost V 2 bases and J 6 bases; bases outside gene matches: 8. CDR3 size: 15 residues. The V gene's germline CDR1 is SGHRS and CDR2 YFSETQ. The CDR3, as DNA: TGCGCCAGCAGCTTTTACGGGGACAGGGGTGCCGAGCAGTACTTC. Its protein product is CASSFYGDRGAEQYF.

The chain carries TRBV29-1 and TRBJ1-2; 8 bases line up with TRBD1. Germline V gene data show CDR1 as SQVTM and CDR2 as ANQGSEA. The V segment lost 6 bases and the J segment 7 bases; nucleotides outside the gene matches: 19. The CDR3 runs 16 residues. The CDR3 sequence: CSVATGTGGGYGGYTF. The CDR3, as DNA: TGCAGCGTAGCGACCGGGACAGGTGGTGGGTATGGTGGCTACACCTTC.

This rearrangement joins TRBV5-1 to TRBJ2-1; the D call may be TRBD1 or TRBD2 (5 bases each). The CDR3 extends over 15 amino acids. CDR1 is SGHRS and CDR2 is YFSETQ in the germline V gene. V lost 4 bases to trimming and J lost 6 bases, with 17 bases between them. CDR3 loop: CASSRTPGYGNEQFF. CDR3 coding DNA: TGCGCCAGCAGCCGGACACCGGGGTACGGCAATGAGCAGTTCTTC.

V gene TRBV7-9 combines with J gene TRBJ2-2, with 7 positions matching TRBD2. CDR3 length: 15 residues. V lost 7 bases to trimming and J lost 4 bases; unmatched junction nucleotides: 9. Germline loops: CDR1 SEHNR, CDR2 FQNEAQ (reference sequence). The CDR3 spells CASTPRREGTGELFF. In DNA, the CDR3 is TGTGCCAGCACTCCCCGGAGGGAGGGCACCGGGGAGCTGTTTTTT.

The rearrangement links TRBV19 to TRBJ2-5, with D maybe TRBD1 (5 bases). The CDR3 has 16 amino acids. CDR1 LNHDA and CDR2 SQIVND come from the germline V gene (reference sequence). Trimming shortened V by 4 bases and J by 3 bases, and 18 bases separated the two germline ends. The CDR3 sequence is CASSTPTAVGKETQYF. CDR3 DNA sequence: TGTGCCAGTAGTACGCCGACAGCCGTGGGTAAAGAGACCCAGTACTTC.

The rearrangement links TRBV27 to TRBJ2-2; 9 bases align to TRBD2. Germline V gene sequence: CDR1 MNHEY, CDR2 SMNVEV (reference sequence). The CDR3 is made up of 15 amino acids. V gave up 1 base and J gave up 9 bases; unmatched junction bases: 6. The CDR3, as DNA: TGTGCCAGCAGTTTATGGGCTAGCGGGAAGCGGGAGCTGTTTTTT. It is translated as CASSLWASGKRELFF.

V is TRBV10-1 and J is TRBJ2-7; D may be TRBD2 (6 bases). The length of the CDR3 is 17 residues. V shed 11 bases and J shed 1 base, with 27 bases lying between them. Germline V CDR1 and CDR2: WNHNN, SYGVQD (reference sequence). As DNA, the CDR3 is TGCGCCCGATGGGAGCCTTCCAGGGACTTAAATTCCTACGAGCAGTACTTC. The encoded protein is CARWEPSRDLNSYEQYF.

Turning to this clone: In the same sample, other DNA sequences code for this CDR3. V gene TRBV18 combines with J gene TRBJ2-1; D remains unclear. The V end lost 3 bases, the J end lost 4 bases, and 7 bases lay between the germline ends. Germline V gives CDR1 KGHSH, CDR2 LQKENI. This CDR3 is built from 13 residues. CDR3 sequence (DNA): TGTGCCAGCTCACCGGGAAGATACAATGAGCAGTTCTTC. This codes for CASSPGRYNEQFF.

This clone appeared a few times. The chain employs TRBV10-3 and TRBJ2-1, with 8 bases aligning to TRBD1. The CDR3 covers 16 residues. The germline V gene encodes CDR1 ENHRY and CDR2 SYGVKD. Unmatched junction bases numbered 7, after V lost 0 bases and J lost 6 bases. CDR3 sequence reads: CAISESGQGASNEQFF. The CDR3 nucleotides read TGTGCCATCAGTGAGTCGGGGCAGGGGGCCTCCAATGAGCAGTTCTTC.

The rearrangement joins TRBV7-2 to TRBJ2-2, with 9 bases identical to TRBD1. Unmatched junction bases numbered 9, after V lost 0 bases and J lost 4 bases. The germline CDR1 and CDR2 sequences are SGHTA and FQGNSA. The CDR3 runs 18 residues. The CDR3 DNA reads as TGTGCCAGCAGCTTAGCCATACAGGGGGCGGGTGGCACCGGGGAGCTGTTTTTT. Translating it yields CASSLAIQGAGGTGELFF.

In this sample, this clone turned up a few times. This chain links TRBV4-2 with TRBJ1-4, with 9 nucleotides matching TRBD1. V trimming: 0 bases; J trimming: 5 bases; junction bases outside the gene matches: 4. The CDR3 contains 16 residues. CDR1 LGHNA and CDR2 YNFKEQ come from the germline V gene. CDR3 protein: CASSQDPGQGNEKLFF. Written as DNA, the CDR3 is TGTGCCAGCAGCCAAGATCCCGGACAGGGGAATGAAAAACTGTTTTTT.

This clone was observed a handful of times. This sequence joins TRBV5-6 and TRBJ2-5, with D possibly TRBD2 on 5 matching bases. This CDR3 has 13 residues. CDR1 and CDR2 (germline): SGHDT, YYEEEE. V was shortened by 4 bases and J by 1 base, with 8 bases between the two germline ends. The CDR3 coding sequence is TGTGCCAGCAGCCTGGACTTCCAAGAGACCCAGTACTTC. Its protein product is CASSLDFQETQYF.

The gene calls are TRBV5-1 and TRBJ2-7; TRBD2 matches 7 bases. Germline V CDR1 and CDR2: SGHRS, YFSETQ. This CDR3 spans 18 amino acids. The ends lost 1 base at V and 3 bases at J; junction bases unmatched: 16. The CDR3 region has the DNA TGCGCCAGCAGCTTGAGGTCAGGCGGGACTACAATCCTCTACGAGCAGTACTTC. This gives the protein CASSLRSGGTTILYEQYF.

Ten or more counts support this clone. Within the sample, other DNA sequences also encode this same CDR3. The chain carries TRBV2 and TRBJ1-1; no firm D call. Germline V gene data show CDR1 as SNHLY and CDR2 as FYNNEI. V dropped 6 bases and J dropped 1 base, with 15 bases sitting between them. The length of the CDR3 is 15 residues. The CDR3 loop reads CASRVGLIQNTEAFF. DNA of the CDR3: TGTGCCAGCAGGGTGGGATTGATCCAGAACACTGAAGCTTTCTTT.

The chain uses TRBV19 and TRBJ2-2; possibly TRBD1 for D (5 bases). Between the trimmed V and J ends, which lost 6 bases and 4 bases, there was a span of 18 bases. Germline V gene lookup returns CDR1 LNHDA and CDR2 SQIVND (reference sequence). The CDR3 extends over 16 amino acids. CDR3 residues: CASRKGRASRTGELFF. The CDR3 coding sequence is TGTGCCAGTAGAAAGGGCAGGGCTTCCCGCACCGGGGAGCTGTTTTTT.

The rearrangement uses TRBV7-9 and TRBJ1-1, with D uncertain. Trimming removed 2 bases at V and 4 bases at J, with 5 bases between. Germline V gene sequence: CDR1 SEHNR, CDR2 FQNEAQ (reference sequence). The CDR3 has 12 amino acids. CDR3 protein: CASSLYITEAFF. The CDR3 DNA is TGTGCCAGCAGCTTATATATCACTGAAGCTTTCTTT.

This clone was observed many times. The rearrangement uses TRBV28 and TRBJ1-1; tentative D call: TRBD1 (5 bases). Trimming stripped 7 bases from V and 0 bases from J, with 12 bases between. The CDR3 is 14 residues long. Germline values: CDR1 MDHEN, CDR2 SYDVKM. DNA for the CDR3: TGTGCCAGCACCTTACGGGGGGTGAACACTGAAGCTTTCTTT. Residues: CASTLRGVNTEAFF.

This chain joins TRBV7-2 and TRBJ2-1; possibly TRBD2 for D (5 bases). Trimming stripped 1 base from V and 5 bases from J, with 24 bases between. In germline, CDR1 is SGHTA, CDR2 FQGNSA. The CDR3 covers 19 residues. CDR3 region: CASSLGRVGRQYINNEQFF. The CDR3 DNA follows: TGTGCCAGCAGCTTAGGGCGGGTGGGCAGACAATACATCAACAATGAGCAGTTCTTC.

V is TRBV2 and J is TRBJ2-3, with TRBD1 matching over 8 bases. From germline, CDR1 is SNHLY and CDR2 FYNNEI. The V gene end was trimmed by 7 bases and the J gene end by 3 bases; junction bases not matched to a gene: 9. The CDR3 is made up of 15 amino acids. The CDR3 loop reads CASTIGQGPTDTQYF. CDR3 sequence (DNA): TGTGCCAGCACCATAGGACAGGGCCCGACAGATACGCAGTATTTT.

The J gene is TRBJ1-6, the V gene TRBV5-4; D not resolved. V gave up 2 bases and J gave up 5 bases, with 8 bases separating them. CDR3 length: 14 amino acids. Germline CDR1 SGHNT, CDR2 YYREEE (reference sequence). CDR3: CASSLQRDNSPLHF. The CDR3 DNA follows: TGTGCCAGCAGCTTACAAAGAGATAATTCACCCCTCCACTTT.

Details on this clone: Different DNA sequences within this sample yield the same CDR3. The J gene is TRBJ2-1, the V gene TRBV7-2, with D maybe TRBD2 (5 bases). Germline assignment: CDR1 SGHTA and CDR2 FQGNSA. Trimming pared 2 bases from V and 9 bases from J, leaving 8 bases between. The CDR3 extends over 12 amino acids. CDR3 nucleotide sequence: TGTGCCAGCAGCTTAAGTGGGAGTGAGCAGTTCTTC. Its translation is CASSLSGSEQFF.

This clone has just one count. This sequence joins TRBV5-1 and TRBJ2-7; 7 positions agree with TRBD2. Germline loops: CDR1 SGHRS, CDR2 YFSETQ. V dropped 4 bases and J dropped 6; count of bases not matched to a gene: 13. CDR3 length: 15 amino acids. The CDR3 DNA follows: TGCGCCAGCAGCCCTAGGGGCGGGAGTGCGGTCGAGCAGTACTTC. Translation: CASSPRGGSAVEQYF.

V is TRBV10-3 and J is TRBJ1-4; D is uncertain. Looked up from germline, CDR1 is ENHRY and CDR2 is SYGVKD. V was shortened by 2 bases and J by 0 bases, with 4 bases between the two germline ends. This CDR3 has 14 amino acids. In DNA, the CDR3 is TGTGCCATCAGTGAGGGGGCAACTAATGAAAAACTGTTTTTT. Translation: CAISEGATNEKLFF.

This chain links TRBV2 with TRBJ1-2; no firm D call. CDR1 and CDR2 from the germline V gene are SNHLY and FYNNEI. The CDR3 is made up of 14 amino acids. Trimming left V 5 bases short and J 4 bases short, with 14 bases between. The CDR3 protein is CASSIGAGSYGYTF. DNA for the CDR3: TGTGCCAGCAGTATAGGAGCAGGCAGCTATGGCTACACCTTC.

CDR3 bases: TGTGCCAGCAGCTTGGCCCCGGGCACCTACGAGCAGTACTTC. Its translation: CASSLAPGTYEQYF. The genes are TRBV5-5 and TRBJ2-7; D is uncertain. The CDR3 runs to 14 residues. Germline CDR1 is SGHKS and CDR2 is YYEKEE (reference sequence). Trimming removed 0 bases at V and 2 bases at J, with 9 bases between.